One and the same sample provided the 25 T cell receptor beta chains below, sequenced in a study of blood T cell repertoires in COVID-19. Only in-frame clones appear in the TCRdb table, and some are missing; sequencing was by immunoSEQ multiplex PCR. Here the sample spans approximately 210,000 clones, approximately 86% being singletons. Input material: peripheral blood. The receptors originated from a man in his forties with acute or convalescent COVID-19.

V and J are TRBV5-1 and TRBJ1-5, with a tentative D call TRBD1 (6 bases). V was shortened by 3 bases and J by 3 bases, with 13 bases between the two germline ends. From germline, CDR1 is SGHRS and CDR2 YFSETQ. The CDR3 covers 15 residues. This chain's CDR3 is CASSSGTQPNQPQHF. The CDR3 DNA follows: TGCGCCAGCAGCTCCGGGACACAACCCAATCAGCCCCAGCATTTT.

The rearrangement uses TRBV7-8 and TRBJ2-7; 10 nucleotides align to TRBD2. J was trimmed by 3 bases and V by 5 bases; bases with no gene match: 16. Germline V CDR1 and CDR2: SGHVS, FQNEAQ. This CDR3 is 18 amino acids long. This CDR3 reads CASSRTGITSGASYEQYF. CDR3 nucleotide sequence: TGTGCCAGCAGCAGGACAGGGATTACTAGCGGGGCGAGCTACGAGCAGTACTTC.

The chain couples TRBV27 to TRBJ2-1; 10 positions match TRBD2. Germline trimming cut 5 bases from V and 4 bases from J; bases unmatched to any gene: 5. The germline CDR1 and CDR2 sequences are MNHEY and SMNVEV (reference sequence). The CDR3 contains 15 residues. The CDR3 loop is CASSTGTSAYNEQFF. The DNA of the CDR3 is TGTGCCAGCAGTACCGGGACTAGCGCATACAATGAGCAGTTCTTC.

The V call is TRBV2, the J call TRBJ1-5, with D maybe TRBD1 (6 bases). CDR3 length: 14 residues. V was clipped by 3 bases and J by 7 bases, with 13 bases between them. Germline V gives CDR1 SNHLY, CDR2 FYNNEI. The CDR3 DNA reads as TGTGCCAGCAGTGATACAGGGTTCCAACAGCCCCAGCATTTT. Translated: CASSDTGFQQPQHF.

The rearrangement uses TRBV5-1 and TRBJ1-3; 7 bases align to TRBD1. CDR1 and CDR2 from the germline V gene are SGHRS and YFSETQ. Losses at the gene ends were 4 bases for V and 4 bases for J; bases not matched to a gene: 5. CDR3 length: 14 residues. CDR3 bases: TGCGCCAGCAGCCCGGGACAGCCCGGAAACACCATATATTTT. Encoded protein: CASSPGQPGNTIYF.

This chain links TRBV5-3 with TRBJ2-2; no clear D gene. TRBV5-3 is given ORF status, its function remaining uncertain. Trimming took off 0 bases at V and 3 bases at J, with 15 bases between the two ends. The CDR3 has 17 amino acids. In DNA form, the CDR3 reads TGTGCCAGAAGCTTGGTGGGCCCCCGATGGGACACCGGGGAGCTGTTTTTT. Translated, it gives CARSLVGPRWDTGELFF.

This rearrangement joins TRBV7-9 to TRBJ2-5, with D possibly TRBD2 on 6 matching bases. The CDR3 has 14 amino acids. V lost 5 bases and J 5 bases, leaving 15 bases between the germline ends. Germline lookup yields CDR1 SEHNR and CDR2 FQNEAQ (reference sequence). The chain's CDR3 is CASSARLDIETQYF. CDR3 nucleotide sequence: TGTGCCAGCAGCGCCCGACTAGACATCGAGACCCAGTACTTC.

The V call is TRBV9, the J call TRBJ2-7; perhaps TRBD1 as D (6 bases). Germline lookup yields CDR1 SGDLS and CDR2 YYNGEE. V lost 0 bases and J 3 bases, leaving 13 bases between the germline ends. This CDR3 has 15 amino acids. CDR3 sequence: CASSVAAGQSYEQYF. The CDR3 DNA sequence: TGTGCCAGCAGCGTAGCGGCAGGACAGAGCTACGAGCAGTACTTC.

The rearrangement links TRBV9 to TRBJ1-2; D call uncertain. The germline CDR1 and CDR2 sequences are SGDLS and YYNGEE. V was pared by 6 bases and J by 0 bases, with 9 bases between. This CDR3 is built from 13 residues. The CDR3 loop reads CASTKGANYGYTF. CDR3 DNA sequence: TGTGCCAGCACGAAGGGAGCTAACTATGGCTACACCTTC.

The V gene is TRBV7-9, the J gene TRBJ2-2, with TRBD2 matching 11 bases. Per the germline V gene, CDR1 is SEHNR and CDR2 is FQNEAQ (reference sequence). The V segment lost 5 bases and the J segment 1 base; nucleotides outside the gene matches: 3. The CDR3 runs 16 residues. This CDR3 reads CASSPTSGGNTGELFF. CDR3 in DNA: TGTGCCAGCAGCCCTACTAGCGGGGGGAACACCGGGGAGCTGTTTTTT.

The rearrangement links TRBV7-9 to TRBJ1-2; D not certain. Trimming removed 1 base at V and 14 bases at J, with 17 bases between. The CDR3 sequence is 13 residues long. Germline V gene data show CDR1 as SEHNR and CDR2 as FQNEAQ (reference sequence). CDR3 sequence: CASSLEVGNGGTF. Written as DNA, the CDR3 is TGTGCCAGCAGCTTAGAGGTCGGCAACGGAGGGACCTTC.

CDR3 sequence reads: CASSYWDRESGYTF. The DNA for the CDR3 is TGTGCCAGTAGTTACTGGGACAGGGAGAGTGGCTACACCTTC. V is TRBV19 and J is TRBJ1-2, with TRBD1 matching over 9 bases. The germline gives CDR1 LNHDA, CDR2 SQIVND (reference sequence). The CDR3 extends over 14 amino acids. Trimming at V came to 5 bases and at J to 7 bases, leaving 8 bases not matched to a gene.

The rearrangement links TRBV7-8 to TRBJ2-1; 8 bases fit TRBD2. Germline CDR1 is SGHVS and CDR2 is FQNEAQ. This CDR3 comprises 14 residues. Trimming at V came to 4 bases and at J to 6 bases, leaving 5 bases not matched to a gene. DNA for the CDR3: TGTGCCAGCAGCTCCCGACTAGCGCTCAATGAGCAGTTCTTC. Translation: CASSSRLALNEQFF.

The chain has TRBV7-3 and TRBJ2-1; TRBD1 matches at 11 bases. Per the germline V gene, CDR1 is SGHTA and CDR2 is FQGTGA. The length of the CDR3 is 14 residues. Trimming took 5 bases from V and 8 from J; bases not matched to a gene: 5. The CDR3 region has the DNA TGTGCCAGCAGCCTAGGGACAGGGGGGGATGAGCAGTTCTTC. This gives the protein CASSLGTGGDEQFF. Filled out from reference TRBV7-3 and TRBJ2-1, the complete variable domain reads GAGVSQTPSNKVTEKGKYVELRCDPISGHTALYWYRQSLGQGPEFLIYFQGTGAADDSGLPNDRFFAVRPEGSVSTLKIQRTERGDSAVYLCASSLGTGGDEQFFGPGTRLTVL.

The gene calls are TRBV7-3 and TRBJ2-1; a possible D gene is TRBD1 (5 bases). The germline gives CDR1 SGHTA, CDR2 FQGTGA. The CDR3 has 15 amino acids. Trimming stripped 2 bases from V and 2 bases from J, with 10 bases between. The CDR3 bases are TGTGCCAGCAGCTTAGCAGGGAACCCCTACAATGAGCAGTTCTTC. It translates to CASSLAGNPYNEQFF.

The J gene is TRBJ1-6, the V gene TRBV11-3; D is perhaps TRBD1 (5 bases). The germline V and J ends were trimmed by 1 base and 6 bases, with 7 bases remaining between them. This CDR3 has 14 amino acids. CDR1 is SGHNT and CDR2 is YENEEA in the germline V gene. The CDR3 DNA reads as TGTGCCAGCAGCTTAGGACAGACTAATTCACCCCTCCACTTT. Translated, it gives CASSLGQTNSPLHF.

The chain has TRBV29-1 and TRBJ2-3; 10 bases line up with TRBD2. CDR1 SQVTM and CDR2 ANQGSEA come from the germline V gene. The CDR3 has 15 residues. CDR3 region: CMSSSSGGGTDTQYF. CDR3 nucleotide sequence: TGCATGAGCAGTTCTAGCGGGGGAGGCACAGATACGCAGTATTTT.

The chain couples TRBV29-1 to TRBJ1-3; D unclear. From germline, CDR1 is SQVTM and CDR2 ANQGSEA. The CDR3 is 14 residues long. V was trimmed by 6 bases and J by 0 bases, leaving 12 bases between them. The CDR3: CSVKFSVSGNTIYF. CDR3 coding DNA: TGCAGCGTCAAATTCAGCGTCTCTGGAAACACCATATATTTT.

The CDR3 reads CASSKEPSGRVEQYF. Here the CDR3 DNA reads TGTGCCAGCAGCAAAGAACCTAGCGGGAGGGTTGAGCAGTACTTC. The chain couples TRBV21-1 to TRBJ2-7; TRBD2 was called by the table and not checked on the DNA. TRBV21-1 is reported as a pseudogene. This CDR3 is built from 15 residues.

For this clone: This may be a read error, as it is one base from a much larger clone. This CDR3 is also generated by other DNA sequences in the sample. The chain recombines TRBV3-1 (or the pseudogene TRBV3-2) with TRBJ1-1, with 7 nucleotides matching TRBD1. The germline CDR1 and CDR2 sequences are LGHDT and YNNKEL (reference sequence). With 4 bases clipped from V and 4 bases from J, the junction kept 3 bases outside the gene matches. The CDR3 has 13 amino acids. In nucleotides, the CDR3 is TGTGCCAGCAGCCCAGGGACAGCCACTGAAGCTTTCTTT. It encodes CASSPGTATEAFF.

V usage is TRBV3-1 (or the pseudogene TRBV3-2) and J usage is TRBJ1-5; D is perhaps TRBD1 (5 bases). Germline V gene sequence: CDR1 LGHDT, CDR2 YNNKEL (reference sequence). The CDR3 totals 14 residues. V lost 4 bases and J 4 bases, leaving 11 bases between the germline ends. CDR3 bases: TGTGCCAGCAGCCGCGGCGGGGGGAATCAGCCCCAGCATTTT. This gives the protein CASSRGGGNQPQHF.

In this sample, this clone turned up once. CDR3 in DNA: TGTGCCAGCAGCCAGGGGGGTTGGGATCAGCCCCAGCATTTT. Translating gives CASSQGGWDQPQHF. This chain uses TRBV3-1 (or the pseudogene TRBV3-2) with TRBJ1-5; tentative D call: TRBD1 (5 bases). Between the trimmed V and J ends, which lost 3 bases and 5 bases, there was a span of 11 bases. The V gene's germline CDR1 is LGHDT and CDR2 YNNKEL (reference sequence). The CDR3 loop spans 14 amino acids.

This clone was seen more than once but under ten times. The chain carries TRBV29-1 and TRBJ1-1; 8 positions match TRBD1. V gave up 6 bases and J gave up 6 bases; unmatched junction bases: 9. CDR1 is SQVTM and CDR2 is ANQGSEA in the germline V gene. This CDR3 is 13 amino acids long. The CDR3 sequence: CSVAGQGGAEAFF. The CDR3 coding sequence is TGCAGCGTCGCCGGACAGGGAGGGGCTGAAGCTTTCTTT. The full variable domain, rest sourced from reference TRBV29-1 and TRBJ1-1, is SAVISQKPSRDICQRGTSLTIQCQVDSQVTMMFWYRQQPGQSLTLIATANQGSEATYESGFVIDKFPISRPNLTFSTLTVSNMSPEDSSIYLCSVAGQGGAEAFFGQGTRLTVV.

The rearrangement links TRBV5-4 to TRBJ2-1; tentative D call: TRBD2 (6 bases). The CDR3 is made up of 16 amino acids. Germline-derived CDR1 and CDR2 are SGHNT and YYREEE (reference sequence). Deletions cut 4 bases from V and 1 base from J, with 15 bases between. The CDR3 nucleotides are TGTGCCAGCAGCCCCCGGGGGTCGAAATCCTACAATGAGCAGTTCTTC. Protein sequence: CASSPRGSKSYNEQFF.

The chain couples TRBV11-1 to TRBJ2-4; 11 positions agree with TRBD1. Germline V gene data show CDR1 as SGHAT and CDR2 as FQDESV (reference sequence). V lost 0 bases to trimming and J lost 6 bases; unmatched junction nucleotides: 7. This CDR3 contains 17 residues. The CDR3 sequence: CASSLAQGQGGGNIQYF. DNA of the CDR3: TGTGCCAGCAGCTTAGCGCAGGGACAGGGGGGCGGAAACATTCAGTACTTC.